This TCR beta chain was recovered during a study of blood T cell repertoires in COVID-19 (TCRdb year 2020). The study in broad terms: Collaborator samples came from the United States, Italy and Spain and covered acute and convalescent phases of COVID-19. Samples were obtained from the ongoing ImmuneRACE study (first 160 participants) and from 1,200 or so subjects provided by 6 global collaborators. The dataset comprised deeply sampled blood TCRbeta repertoires from subjects exposed to, actively infected with, or recovered from COVID-19. Where available, HLA class I and class II types were obtained from metadata supplied by the sample provider rather than from assay-based typing. The material from the prospective study consisted of cDNA or gDNA derived from T cells, B-cell-depleted T cells, or PBMCs. The repertoires were released in a freely available public database meant as a resource for research on the immune response to SARS-CoV-2. Nearly every sample came with metadata listing a de-identified subject ID, COVID-19 status, age in years and sex.

Whole blood was collected in K2EDTA tubes by collaborating institutions according to the institutions' own protocols. For TCRbeta analysis, collaborators shipped samples in one of three forms: frozen whole blood, isolated PBMCs, or DNA extracted from either of those sample types. This clone was counted once. The antigen it binds to is not known. No clone much larger than this one lies a single base away; base qualities are absent. What the research found in general, with its limitations: The quantity of clinical and demographic metadata differed by source and by participant and was supplied without curation.

CDR1 and CDR2, per the germline V gene, are SGHRS and YFSETQ. The CDR3 has 16 amino acids, counting the end cysteine and phenylalanine. Kept here is only the CDR3 DNA, which spans 48 bases and is read in frame from base 1. Relative to germline, V is missing 1 base and J is missing 1 base, with 2 bases of the junction outside any gene match. The immunoSEQ Assay, a bias-controlled multiplex PCR, was used to amplify TCRbeta CDR3 regions from genomic DNA. The paper's data handling went like this. Within the assay, amplification of reference gene primers was used to estimate how many nucleated cells each sample contained. Sequence reads were collapsed and filtered to measure the absolute abundance of every unique TCRbeta CDR3 rearrangement. For each sample, productive Simpson clonality was calculated as the square root of Simpson's diversity index over productive rearrangements. In its TCRdb copy, this immuneACCESS table keeps in-frame sequences only and misses some clones. Where compared with another copy, unresolved V genes explain less than half of these, and the others have no known cause. The V and J calls and clone size are taken from that table; D and trimming were inferred from the DNA. This sample holds 150,000 to 200,000 clones; 75% to 90% were observed only once. The top ten hold approximately 8.9% of the sample.

This clonotype originated in a woman aged 55-69 years with acute or convalescent COVID-19. Sequencing input: peripheral blood. The chain joins TRBV5-1 to TRBJ2-1; 10 central bases correspond to TRBD2. The DNA reads as follows: TGCGCCAGCAGCTTGTCTAGCGGGAGTTCCTACAATGAGCAGTTCTTC. This codes for CASSLSSGSSYNEQFF. This CDR3, with the reference TRBV5-1 and TRBJ2-1 proteins standing in past its ends, gives the full variable domain KAGVTQTPRYLIKTRGQQVTLSCSPISGHRSVSWYQQTPGQGLQFLFEYFSETQRNKGNFPGRFSGRQFSNSRSEMNVSTLELGDSALYLCASSLSSGSSYNEQFFGPGTRLTVL.